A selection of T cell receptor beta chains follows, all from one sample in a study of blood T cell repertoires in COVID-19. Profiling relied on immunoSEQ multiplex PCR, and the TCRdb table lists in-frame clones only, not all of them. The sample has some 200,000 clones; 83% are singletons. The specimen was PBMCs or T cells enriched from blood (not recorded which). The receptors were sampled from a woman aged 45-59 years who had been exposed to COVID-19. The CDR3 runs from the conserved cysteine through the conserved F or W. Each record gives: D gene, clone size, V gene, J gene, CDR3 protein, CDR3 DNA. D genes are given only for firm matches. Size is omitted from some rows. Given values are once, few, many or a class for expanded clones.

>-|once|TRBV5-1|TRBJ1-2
CASSSSQGSYGYTF
TGCGCCAGCAGCTCCTCTCAGGGTAGCTATGGCTACACCTTC
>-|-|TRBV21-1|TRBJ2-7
CASSCLGQGPYEQYF
TGTGCCAGCAGCTGCCTGGGGCAGGGTCCCTACGAGCAGTACTTC
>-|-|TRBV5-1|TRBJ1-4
CASSFSAGSEKLFF
TGCGCCAGCAGCTTTAGTGCAGGGTCGGAAAAACTGTTTTTT
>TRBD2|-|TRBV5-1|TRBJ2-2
CASSPLARGGPTGELFF
TGCGCCAGCAGCCCCTTAGCTCGGGGGGGGCCAACCGGGGAGCTGTTTTTT
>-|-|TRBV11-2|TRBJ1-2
CASSSFQGGGYTF
TGTGCCAGCAGCTCCTTCCAGGGTGGCGGCTACACCTTC
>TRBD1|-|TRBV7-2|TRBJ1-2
CASSKRQGPTNYGYTF
TGTGCCAGCAGCAAGAGACAGGGACCTACTAACTATGGCTACACCTTC
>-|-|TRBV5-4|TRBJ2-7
CASSSYGGYEQYF
TGTGCCAGCAGCAGCTACGGGGGCTACGAGCAGTACTTC
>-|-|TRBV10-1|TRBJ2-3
CASSEQPTDTQYF
TGCGCCAGCAGTGAACAGCCCACAGATACGCAGTATTTT
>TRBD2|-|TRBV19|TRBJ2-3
CASRQAGGSTDTQYF
TGTGCCAGTAGACAAGCGGGGGGGAGCACAGATACGCAGTATTTT
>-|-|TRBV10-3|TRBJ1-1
CAISAPDGGTEAFF
TGTGCCATCAGTGCCCCGGACGGAGGCACTGAAGCTTTCTTT
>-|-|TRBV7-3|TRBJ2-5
CASSLGGFQETQYF
TGTGCCAGCAGCTTAGGAGGGTTCCAAGAGACCCAGTACTTC
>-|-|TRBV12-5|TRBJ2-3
CASGQGTDTQYF
TGTGCTAGTGGTCAGGGGACAGATACGCAGTATTTT
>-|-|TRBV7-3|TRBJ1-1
CASSSAWGGEAFF
TGTGCCAGCAGCTCCGCCTGGGGAGGAGAAGCTTTCTTT
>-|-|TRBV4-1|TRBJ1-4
CASSQEGGPNEKLFF
TGCGCCAGCAGCCAAGAAGGAGGGCCTAATGAAAAACTGTTTTTT
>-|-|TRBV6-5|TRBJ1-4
CASSLGSLNEKLFF
TGTGCCAGCAGCCTGGGGAGCCTTAATGAAAAACTGTTTTTT
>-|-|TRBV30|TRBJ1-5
CAWSTSGEPQHF
TGTGCCTGGAGTACCTCAGGGGAGCCCCAGCATTTT
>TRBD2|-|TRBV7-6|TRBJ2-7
CASSQGVGEGYEQYF
TGTGCCAGCAGCCAAGGAGTGGGGGAGGGCTACGAGCAGTACTTC
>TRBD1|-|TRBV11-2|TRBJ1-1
CASSLATGALAEAFF
TGTGCCAGCAGCTTAGCGACAGGGGCGCTGGCTGAAGCTTTCTTT
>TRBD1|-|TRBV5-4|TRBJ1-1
CASSRDRNTEAFF
TGTGCCAGCAGCAGGGACAGGAACACTGAAGCTTTCTTT
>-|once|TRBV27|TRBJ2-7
CASSVGDEQYF
TGTGCCAGCAGTGTAGGGGACGAGCAGTACTTC
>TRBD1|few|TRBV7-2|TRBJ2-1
CASSELTGAKRSWFF
TGTGCCAGCAGCGAGTTGACAGGGGCGAAAAGGTCCTGGTTCTTC
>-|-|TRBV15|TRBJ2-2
CATSRGLRANTGELFF
TGTGCCACCAGCAGGGGACTTCGCGCGAACACCGGGGAGCTGTTTTTT
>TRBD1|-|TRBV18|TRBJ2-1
CASSPGQGVNEQFF
TGTGCCAGCTCACCGGGACAGGGTGTGAATGAGCAGTTCTTC
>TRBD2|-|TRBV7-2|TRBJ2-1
CASSLDWRGANNEQFF
TGTGCCAGCAGCTTAGACTGGCGGGGGGCCAACAATGAGCAGTTCTTC
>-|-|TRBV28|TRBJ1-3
CASSSSRFSGNTIYF
TGTGCCAGCAGTTCCTCCAGGTTCTCTGGAAACACCATATATTTT
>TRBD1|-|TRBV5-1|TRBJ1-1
CASRKDRVNTEAFF
TGCGCCAGCAGAAAGGACAGGGTGAACACTGAAGCTTTCTTT
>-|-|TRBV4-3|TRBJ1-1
CASSQDTGTSTEAFF
TGCGCCAGCAGCCAAGATACAGGGACGAGCACTGAAGCTTTCTTT
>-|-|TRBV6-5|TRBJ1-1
CASSTNGRIGEAFF
TGTGCCAGCAGCACTAACGGGAGGATAGGTGAAGCTTTCTTT
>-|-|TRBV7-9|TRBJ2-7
CASSPRTDFYEQYF
TGTGCCAGCAGCCCGAGGACAGATTTCTACGAGCAGTACTTC
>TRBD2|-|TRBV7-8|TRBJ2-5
CASSLRPSGGQETQYF
TGTGCCAGCAGCTTACGGCCTAGCGGGGGGCAAGAGACCCAGTACTTC
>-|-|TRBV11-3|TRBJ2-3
CASSPTGGTDTQYF
TGTGCCAGCAGCCCGACGGGGGGCACAGATACGCAGTATTTT
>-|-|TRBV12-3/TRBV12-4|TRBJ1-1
CASRPGGTEAFF
TGTGCCAGCAGACCCGGGGGCACTGAAGCTTTCTTT
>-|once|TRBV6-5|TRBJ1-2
CASSYSSFTGYTF
TGTGCCAGCAGTTACTCGAGTTTTACCGGCTACACCTTC
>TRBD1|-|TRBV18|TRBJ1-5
CASSETGGSGQPQHF
TGTGCCAGCTCGGAGACAGGGGGTAGCGGTCAGCCCCAGCATTTT
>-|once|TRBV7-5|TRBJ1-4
CVRSSCPPGQKKLFF
TGTGTCAGAAGCTCCTGTCCTCCCGGACAGAAAAAACTGTTTTTT
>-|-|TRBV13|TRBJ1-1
CASSSPPGHGLFNTEAFF
TGTGCCAGCAGCTCCCCCCCGGGACACGGATTGTTTAACACTGAAGCTTTCTTT